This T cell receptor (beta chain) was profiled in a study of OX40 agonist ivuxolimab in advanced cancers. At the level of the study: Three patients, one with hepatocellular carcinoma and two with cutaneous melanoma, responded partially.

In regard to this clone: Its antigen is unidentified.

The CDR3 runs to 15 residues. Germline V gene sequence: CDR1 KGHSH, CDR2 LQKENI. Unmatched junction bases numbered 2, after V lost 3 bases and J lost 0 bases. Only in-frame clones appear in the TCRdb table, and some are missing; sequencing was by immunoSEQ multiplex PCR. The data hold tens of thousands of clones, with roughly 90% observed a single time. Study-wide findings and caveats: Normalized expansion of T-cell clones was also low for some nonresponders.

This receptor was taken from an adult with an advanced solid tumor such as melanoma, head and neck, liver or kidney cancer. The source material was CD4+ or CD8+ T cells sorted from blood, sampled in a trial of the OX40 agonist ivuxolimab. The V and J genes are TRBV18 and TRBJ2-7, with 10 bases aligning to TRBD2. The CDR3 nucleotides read TGTGCCAGCTCACCGGGACTAGCGCTCTCCTACGAGCAGTACTTC. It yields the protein CASSPGLALSYEQYF.